This passage covers 22 T cell receptor beta chains from one sample sequenced in a study of breast tumors, draining lymph nodes, adjacent tissues. Each CDR3 protein gets one entry after TCRdb re-called the multiplex PCR reads with MiXCR. The top ten hold approximately 25% of the sample, which has some 22,000 distinct CDR3 sequences, 40% to 45% seen once. Source material: breast tumor tissue. These receptors all stem from a female donor with breast cancer. Some clones in this sample may be carry-over from other donors' samples.

The V gene is TRBV15, the J gene TRBJ2-7; TRBD1 might be the D (5 bases). The V gene's germline CDR1 is LNHNV and CDR2 YYDKDF (reference sequence). This CDR3 has 14 amino acids. Trimming shortened V by 0 bases and J by 2 bases, and 8 bases separated the two germline ends. The DNA of the CDR3 is TGTGCCACCAGCAGAGATCTGACAGCCTACGAGCAGTACTTC. Protein: CATSRDLTAYEQYF.

Points on this clonotype: At one boundary the junction diverges from the germline segment, which might be a read error. The chain combines TRBV7-8 with TRBJ2-7; D is undetermined. This CDR3 region has 12 residues. The germline V gene encodes CDR1 SGHVS and CDR2 FQNEAQ. The CDR3 protein is CASRLGSYEQYF. The CDR3 nucleotides read TGTGCCAGCAGGTTAGGGTCCTACGAGCAGTACTTC. Based on the CDR3 plus reference TRBV7-8 and TRBJ2-7, the full variable domain is GAGVSQSPRYKVAKRGQDVALRCDPISGHVSLFWYQQALGQGPEFLTYFQNEAQLDKSGLPSDRFFAERPEGSVSTLKIQRTQQEDSAVYLCASRLGSYEQYFGPGTRLTVT.

This clonotype came up once. The V call is TRBV20-1, the J call TRBJ2-7; D is uncertain. The V end lost 1 base, the J end lost 3 bases, and 7 bases lay between the germline ends. Germline CDR1 and CDR2: DFQATT and SNEGSKA (reference sequence). This CDR3 contains 12 residues. The CDR3 DNA reads as TGCAGTGCTAGAGCAGGTTACTACGAGCAGTACTTC. Translation gives CSARAGYYEQYF.

This clonotype showed up many times. The gene calls are TRBV7-3 and TRBJ2-1, with a possible D match to TRBD1 (5 bases). Germline V gene sequence: CDR1 SGHTA, CDR2 FQGTGA. The CDR3 runs 16 residues. Trimming pared 0 bases from V and 9 bases from J, leaving 18 bases between. This CDR3 is CASSLTPRQIQSEQFF. The CDR3 DNA sequence: TGTGCCAGCAGCTTAACACCTCGACAGATACAGAGTGAGCAGTTCTTC.

This clonotype occurred many times. The rearrangement uses TRBV20-1 and TRBJ2-7; D is perhaps TRBD1 (6 bases). CDR3 size: 12 residues. V shed 5 bases and J shed 6 bases, with 14 bases lying between them. CDR1 DFQATT and CDR2 SNEGSKA come from the germline V gene (reference sequence). The CDR3: CSADTGIREQYF. Written as DNA, the CDR3 is TGCAGTGCTGATACAGGGATTCGCGAGCAGTACTTC.

This sequence joins TRBV20-1 and TRBJ2-2, with D possibly matching TRBD2 (6 bases). There are 15 residues in the CDR3. The ends were cut back, 3 bases at V and 0 bases at J, with 11 bases in the middle. CDR1 DFQATT and CDR2 SNEGSKA come from the germline V gene (reference sequence). DNA of the CDR3: TGCAGTGCTAGTGGGACTCATTCGAACACCGGGGAGCTGTTTTTT. Translation: CSASGTHSNTGELFF.

Many counts were recorded for this clonotype. This chain joins TRBV4-3 and TRBJ1-2, with TRBD1 matching over 8 bases. Germline V gene sequence: CDR1 LGHNA, CDR2 YSLEER. Trimming took 1 base from V and 3 from J; bases not matched to a gene: 1. CDR3 length equals 14 residues. The DNA for the CDR3 is TGCGCCAGCAGCCAAGCAGGGGGCCACTATGGCTACACCTTC. Translated, it gives CASSQAGGHYGYTF.

The CDR3 bases are TGTGCCACCAGCAGAGATTTAGGAGAGACCCAGTACTTC. It yields the protein CATSRDLGETQYF. The J gene is TRBJ2-5, the V gene TRBV15, with D hard to call. The germline gives CDR1 LNHNV, CDR2 YYDKDF (reference sequence). This CDR3 is 13 amino acids long. V was cut by 0 bases and J by 4 bases, with 6 bases left in between.

This clonotype has at least ten counts. The rearrangement joins TRBV15 to TRBJ1-4, with D hard to call. This CDR3 has 16 residues. Germline-derived CDR1 and CDR2 are LNHNV and YYDKDF (reference sequence). Trimming cost V 2 bases and J 8 bases, with 18 bases left between them. The CDR3 nucleotides read TGTGCCACCAGCAGATACCCGGCACAGACGTTCGAAAAACTGTTTTTT. This sequence encodes CATSRYPAQTFEKLFF.

This clonotype is labeled as medium-sized (0.01 to 0.1%). The V call is TRBV20-1, the J call TRBJ2-5, with 11 nucleotides matching TRBD2. Germline V CDR1 and CDR2: DFQATT, SNEGSKA (reference sequence). After removal of 6 bases from V and 4 bases from J, the junction contained 7 bases not matched to a gene. CDR3 size: 14 residues. The CDR3 protein is CSAFVAGGGETQYF. The CDR3 DNA reads as TGCAGTGCCTTTGTAGCGGGAGGGGGAGAGACCCAGTACTTC.

This rearrangement joins TRBV29-1 to TRBJ1-3, with TRBD1 identical over 9 bases. V gave up 6 bases and J gave up 2 bases; unmatched junction bases: 8. Per the germline V gene, CDR1 is SQVTM and CDR2 is ANQGSEA. The CDR3 totals 15 residues. The CDR3 spells CSVGQGTAAGNTIYF. CDR3 coding DNA: TGCAGCGTCGGACAGGGGACAGCGGCTGGAAACACCATATATTTT.

This clonotype was counted between two and nine times. The V gene is TRBV6-4, the J gene TRBJ2-3; the D gene is possibly TRBD2 (6 bases). The CDR3 has 14 amino acids. Trimming took 4 bases from V and 6 from J, leaving 14 bases between them. CDR1 and CDR2 from the germline V gene are MRHNA and SNTAGT. The CDR3 nucleotides read TGTGCCAGCAGTGTGTCGACTAGGGCGGATACGCAGTATTTT. This gives the protein CASSVSTRADTQYF.

This clonotype is classed as medium-sized. The chain recombines TRBV11-2 with TRBJ2-2; D is possibly TRBD1 (5 bases). Germline V gene sequence: CDR1 SGHAT, CDR2 FQNNGV. With 2 bases removed from V and 1 base from J, the gap between germline ends came to 8 bases. This CDR3 region has 15 residues. The CDR3 reads CASSLLTGNTGELFF. CDR3 nucleotide sequence: TGTGCCAGCAGCTTACTCACAGGGAACACCGGGGAGCTGTTTTTT. Complete variable domain (other parts from reference TRBV11-2 and TRBJ2-2): EAGVAQSPRYKIIEKRQSVAFWCNPISGHATLYWYQQILGQGPKLLIQFQNNGVVDDSQLPKDRFSAERLKGVDSTLKIQPAKLEDSAVYLCASSLLTGNTGELFFGEGSRLTVL.

This chain connects TRBV19 to TRBJ1-1, with 10 bases matching TRBD1. This CDR3 contains 14 residues. Per germline, CDR1 LNHDA and CDR2 SQIVND (reference sequence). Trimming removed 9 bases from V and 7 bases from J; junction bases left unmatched: 11. CDR3 in amino acids: CASGVGTGVVEAFF. For the CDR3, the DNA is TGTGCCAGCGGAGTCGGGACAGGGGTCGTTGAAGCTTTCTTT.

The rearrangement joins TRBV7-2 to TRBJ1-2; TRBD1 might be the D (6 bases). Germline V gene sequence: CDR1 SGHTA, CDR2 FQGNSA. Trimming took 5 bases from V and 4 from J, leaving 20 bases between them. This CDR3 region has 16 residues. The CDR3 is CASSVLPRGGVYGYTF. The CDR3 DNA reads TGTGCCAGCAGCGTACTCCCCAGAGGGGGAGTCTATGGCTACACCTTC. Full variable domain (rest looked up from reference TRBV7-2 and TRBJ1-2): GAGVSQSPSNKVTEKGKDVELRCDPISGHTALYWYRQSLGQGLEFLIYFQGNSAPDKSGLPSDRFSAERTGGSVSTLTIQRTQQEDSAVYLCASSVLPRGGVYGYTFGSGTRLTVV.

This clonotype was counted ten times or more. A single base separates this from a much larger clone, so it may be a read error. CDR3 amino acids: CASSVTGFSNSPPHF. The DNA of the CDR3 is TGTGCCAGCAGCGTCACAGGGTTCAGCAATTCACCCCCCCACTTT. The genes are TRBV9 and TRBJ1-6, with D tentatively TRBD1 (6 bases). Germline V CDR1 and CDR2: SGDLS, YYNGEE. CDR3 length: 15 amino acids.

There are many counts of this clonotype. In DNA form, the CDR3 reads TGTGCCAGCAGTTCCTGGGACACCAAGACCTCGAGGGAGCAGTACTTC. This gives the protein CASSSWDTKTSREQYF. The chain carries TRBV12-3 or TRBV12-4 and TRBJ2-7, with a tentative D call TRBD1 (6 bases). The CDR3 spans 16 residues. Trimming stripped 4 bases from V and 7 bases from J, with 23 bases between.

This clonotype has at least ten counts. This chain connects TRBV19 to TRBJ2-5; 7 positions match TRBD2. The CDR3 sequence is 14 residues long. Trimming removed 5 bases from V and 10 bases from J; junction bases left unmatched: 13. The germline V gene has CDR1 LNHDA and CDR2 SQIVND (reference sequence). The CDR3 nucleotides are TGTGCCAGTAGTTCGCTGGGGGGGTTAGGAGTCCAGTACTTC. Translation: CASSSLGGLGVQYF.

This clonotype was counted at least ten times. V gene TRBV4-3 combines with J gene TRBJ2-3, with TRBD1 as a possible D gene (6 bases). Germline V CDR1 and CDR2: LGHNA, YSLEER. Trimming stripped 0 bases from V and 2 bases from J, with 12 bases between. The CDR3 covers 16 residues. The chain's CDR3 is CASSQDGGLDTDTQYF. The CDR3 DNA sequence: TGCGCCAGCAGCCAAGATGGGGGCTTGGACACAGATACGCAGTATTTT.

The chain joins TRBV5-4 to TRBJ1-2, with 9 bases lining up with TRBD1. Germline V gene data show CDR1 as SGHNT and CDR2 as YYREEE (reference sequence). The V segment lost 6 bases and the J segment 8 bases; nucleotides outside the gene matches: 11. There are 14 residues in the CDR3. CDR3 in amino acids: CASTPDRGSYGYTF. The CDR3 DNA sequence: TGTGCCAGCACACCGGACAGGGGAAGCTACGGCTACACCTTC.

This clonotype is medium-sized in the sample. J is TRBJ2-3 and V is TRBV7-8; 12 positions agree with TRBD2. The CDR3 has 14 amino acids. V lost 7 bases and J lost 6; bases outside the gene matches: 5. Germline V lookup: CDR1 SGHVS, CDR2 FQNEAQ. The CDR3 region is CASIGLAGKDTQYF. In nucleotides, the CDR3 is TGTGCCAGCATAGGACTAGCGGGAAAGGATACGCAGTATTTT.

This clonotype was counted a few times. A read error may produce the germline difference seen at one junction end. The chain combines TRBV7-9 with TRBJ2-5; D is uncertain. This CDR3 spans 13 amino acids. The germline CDR1 and CDR2 sequences are SEHNR and FQNEAQ (reference sequence). The CDR3 spells CSSSTALIGSQYF. The CDR3 DNA reads as TGTTCCAGCAGCACAGCCTTAATAGGGTCCCAGTACTTC. Using reference TRBV7-9 and TRBJ2-5 for the parts outside the CDR3, the full variable domain is DTGVSQNPRHKITKRGQNVTFRCDPISEHNRLYWYRQTLGQGPEFLTYFQNEAQLEKSRLLSDRFSAERPKGSFSTLEIQRTEQGDSAMYLCSSSTALIGSQYFGPGTRLLVL.